These T cell receptor beta chains were read from a single sample in a study of radiation and T cells in renal cell carcinoma. Generated by immunoSEQ multiplex PCR, the TCRdb table keeps only in-frame clones and is missing some. Of 95,000 or so clones in the sample, approximately 86% are singletons; the top ten hold 7.5% to 8.5%. The sequencing here drew on blood, taken from a patient whose treatment included radiotherapy and nephrectomy. Source of these receptors: a man aged 45-65 years with renal cell carcinoma. The CDR3 runs from the conserved cysteine through the conserved F or W. Each record gives: V gene, J gene, D gene, clone size, CDR3 protein, CDR3 DNA. D genes are given only for firm matches. The size of a clone is reported for some rows only, either as once, few or many, or as a class for expanded clones.

TRBV18	TRBJ1-1	-	few	CASSEIEAFF	TGTGCCAGCTCAGAGATCGAAGCTTTCTTT
TRBV7-8	TRBJ2-3	-	once	CASSLVSGSTDTQYF	TGTGCCAGCAGCTTAGTCTCCGGTAGCACAGATACGCAGTATTTT
TRBV6-4	TRBJ2-1	-	-	CASSDELGFNNEQFF	TGTGCCAGCAGTGACGAATTGGGATTCAACAATGAGCAGTTCTTC
TRBV4-1	TRBJ2-2	TRBD2	-	CASSQEWTSLTGELFF	TGCGCCAGCAGCCAGGAATGGACTAGCCTCACCGGGGAGCTGTTTTTT
TRBV7-9	TRBJ1-1	-	-	CASSLTENTEAFF	TGTGCCAGCAGCTTGACAGAGAACACTGAAGCTTTCTTT
TRBV18	TRBJ2-5	TRBD1	-	CATQGEETQYF	TGTGCCACACAGGGGGAGGAGACCCAGTACTTC
TRBV6-1	TRBJ2-2	-	-	CASSESTAYTGELFF	TGTGCCAGCAGTGAAAGTACGGCTTACACCGGGGAGCTGTTTTTT
TRBV5-1	TRBJ1-4	-	-	CASSLEGPQKGEKLFF	TGCGCCAGCAGCTTGGAAGGCCCGCAGAAGGGGGAAAAACTGTTTTTT
TRBV7-9	TRBJ2-1	-	-	CASSRTLGQFF	TGTGCCAGCAGCCGTACCCTGGGGCAGTTCTTC
TRBV4-1	TRBJ1-6	TRBD1	-	CASSQDLKGAGPPPHF	TGCGCCAGCAGCCAAGATCTTAAGGGGGCCGGGCCACCCCCCCACTTT
TRBV4-2	TRBJ1-2	-	once	CASSQDSGARGYTF	TGTGCCAGCAGCCAAGATTCAGGGGCCCGGGGCTACACCTTC
TRBV5-1	TRBJ2-2	TRBD2	-	CASSLAVREGTGELFF	TGCGCCAGCAGCTTGGCAGTCAGGGAGGGCACCGGGGAGCTGTTTTTT
TRBV27	TRBJ1-2	TRBD1	-	CASSSSGTGDGYTF	TGTGCCAGCAGTTCGTCCGGGACAGGGGATGGCTACACCTTC
TRBV9	TRBJ1-6	-	-	CASSVTGDTSGSSPLHF	TGTGCCAGCAGCGTAACAGGCGATACCTCCGGGAGTTCACCCCTCCACTTT
TRBV29-1	TRBJ2-1	TRBD2	-	CSVRLVVSGGITYNEQFF	TGCAGCGTTCGTCTAGTGGTTAGCGGGGGGATTACCTACAATGAGCAGTTCTTC
TRBV10-3	TRBJ1-6	-	once	CAISESGTTLLIPSPLHF	TGTGCCATCAGTGAGTCCGGGACGACCCTTCTGATTCCTTCACCCCTCCACTTT
TRBV29-1	TRBJ2-5	-	-	CSASSVSGKETQYF	TGCAGCGCCTCGAGTGTGAGTGGCAAAGAGACCCAGTACTTC
TRBV7-9	TRBJ2-1	TRBD2	-	CASSLPPGLAGGKYNEQFF	TGTGCCAGCAGCCTACCCCCGGGACTAGCGGGAGGGAAGTACAATGAGCAGTTCTTC
TRBV30	TRBJ2-3	TRBD2	-	CAWAGAGPVTDTQYF	TGTGCCTGGGCTGGAGCGGGGCCAGTTACAGATACGCAGTATTTT
TRBV5-5	TRBJ2-1	-	-	CASSLTGRLVYNEQFF	TGTGCCAGCAGCTTAACAGGGAGGTTAGTGTACAATGAGCAGTTCTTC
TRBV7-9	TRBJ1-1	-	once	CASSFGHMNTEAFF	TGTGCCAGCAGCTTTGGACACATGAACACTGAAGCTTTCTTT
TRBV2	TRBJ2-3	TRBD2	-	CASSVVGGEDTQYF	TGTGCCAGCAGTGTTGTCGGGGGGGAAGATACGCAGTATTTT
TRBV28	TRBJ2-3	-	-	CASSSAGGRTDTQYF	TGTGCCAGCAGTTCGGCCGGGGGACGGACAGATACGCAGTATTTT
TRBV7-3	TRBJ2-2	TRBD2	-	CASSFLTSSDTGELFF	TGTGCCAGCAGCTTTTTGACTAGCTCTGACACCGGGGAGCTGTTTTTT
TRBV19	TRBJ2-1	-	few	CASSIGGLSYNEQFF	TGTGCCAGTAGTATAGGAGGGTTGTCCTACAATGAGCAGTTCTTC
TRBV28	TRBJ1-5	-	few	CATSGNQPQHF	TGTGCCACCTCAGGAAATCAGCCCCAGCATTTT
TRBV9	TRBJ2-3	TRBD1	-	CASATGTGGVSSTDTQYF	TGTGCCAGCGCAACCGGGACAGGGGGGGTATCGAGCACAGATACGCAGTATTTT
TRBV12-2	TRBJ1-1	-	-	CASRLALGANTEAFF	TGTGCAAGTCGCTTAGCGTTGGGAGCGAACACTGAAGCTTTCTTT
TRBV7-8	TRBJ2-5	-	-	CASSYEETQYF	TGTGCCAGCAGCTACGAAGAGACCCAGTACTTC
TRBV6-5	TRBJ1-5	TRBD1	-	CASSYSFSPTGVQHF	TGTGCCAGCAGTTACTCTTTTTCCCCTACAGGGGTCCAGCATTTT
TRBV7-9	TRBJ2-7	TRBD2	-	CASSLGLAGVYEQYF	TGTGCCAGCAGCTTGGGACTAGCGGGAGTCTACGAGCAGTACTTC
TRBV28	TRBJ2-1	TRBD1	few	CASSQLQTGSAFF	TGTGCCAGCAGCCAACTCCAGACAGGGTCGGCGTTCTTC
TRBV29-1	TRBJ2-7	-	-	CSVVAQEISYEQYF	TGCAGCGTTGTCGCTCAGGAGATTTCCTACGAGCAGTACTTC
TRBV5-1	TRBJ2-3	-	-	CASYKEIRGDTQYF	TGCGCCAGCTATAAGGAGATCCGCGGGGATACGCAGTATTTT
TRBV1	TRBJ2-7	-	-	CTRSGTSGHEQYF	TGCACCAGGAGCGGGACTAGCGGGCACGAGCAGTACTTC
TRBV18	TRBJ1-2	-	few	CASSPEVNANYGYTF	TGTGCCAGCTCACCAGAAGTCAATGCTAACTATGGCTACACCTTC
TRBV9	TRBJ2-1	-	-	CASSVLSGGLNNEQFF	TGTGCCAGCAGCGTTCTCAGTGGCGGGCTCAACAATGAGCAGTTCTTC
TRBV28	TRBJ2-1	TRBD2	-	CASRASGGRNEQFF	TGTGCCAGCAGGGCTAGCGGGGGGAGGAATGAGCAGTTCTTC
TRBV2	TRBJ2-5	-	-	CASRRRDTQETQYF	TGTGCCAGCAGGCGACGGGACACACAAGAGACCCAGTACTTC
TRBV2	TRBJ2-7	TRBD1	-	CASTPDRGEYEQYF	TGTGCCAGCACCCCGGACAGGGGCGAGTACGAGCAGTACTTC
TRBV18	TRBJ1-5	-	-	CASSQGTGGNQPQHF	TGTGCCAGCTCACAGGGGACTGGTGGTAATCAGCCCCAGCATTTT
TRBV2	TRBJ2-5	-	-	CASQYQETQYF	TGTGCCAGCCAGTACCAAGAGACCCAGTACTTC
TRBV5-4	TRBJ2-7	-	-	CASSRDSAGEQYF	TGTGCCAGCAGCCGGGACTCCGCGGGGGAGCAGTACTTC
TRBV19	TRBJ1-1	-	few	CASSIGSNTEAFF	TGTGCCAGTAGTATCGGCAGTAACACTGAAGCTTTCTTT
TRBV7-2	TRBJ2-7	-	once	CASSLNAGSPYEQYF	TGTGCCAGCAGCTTAAATGCAGGGAGTCCCTACGAGCAGTACTTC
TRBV6-5	TRBJ2-5	-	once	CASSYGGRQETQYF	TGTGCCAGTAGTTACGGGGGGCGCCAAGAGACCCAGTACTTC
TRBV27	TRBJ2-5	-	-	CASSLNRWQETQYF	TGTGCCAGCAGTTTAAATAGGTGGCAAGAGACCCAGTACTTC
TRBV5-1	TRBJ2-2	TRBD2	-	CASSLGIGTSGTGELFF	TGCGCCAGCAGCTTGGGTATAGGGACTAGCGGCACCGGGGAGCTGTTTTTT
TRBV6-5	TRBJ1-1	-	-	CASTPEGIQNTEAFF	TGTGCCAGCACTCCTGAGGGCATTCAGAACACTGAAGCTTTCTTT
TRBV7-2	TRBJ2-3	-	-	CASSFEPRDTQYF	TGTGCCAGCAGCTTTGAACCTCGGGATACGCAGTATTTT
TRBV7-3	TRBJ2-1	TRBD2	-	CASSLGGGYNEQFF	TGTGCCAGCAGCTTAGGCGGGGGGTACAATGAGCAGTTCTTC